Listed here are 27 T cell receptor beta chains from one sample, sequenced in a study of read filtering for tumor transcriptome and immune sequencing. From roughly 390 ng of RNA, a library with molecular barcoded alpha/delta and beta/gamma adaptors was made. Via MiXCR, TCRdb re-called the reads, giving one row per CDR3 protein. The data hold more than 20,000 distinct CDR3 sequences, with about 22% observed a single time. The specimen was a population of CD138-negative cells sorted from bone marrow. The origin of the receptors is a donor over 35 with multiple myeloma.

This clonotype came up a few times. The chain has TRBV6-1 and TRBJ2-2; 7 nucleotides match TRBD2. Germline V gene data show CDR1 as MNHNS and CDR2 as SASEGT. The CDR3 is made up of 18 amino acids. Trimming took 2 bases from V and 0 from J; bases not matched to a gene: 9. The CDR3 DNA follows: TGTGCCAGCAGTGAACTCCGGTTTGCGGGGGCGAACACCGGGGAGCTGTTTTTT. Protein product: CASSELRFAGANTGELFF.

Many counts were recorded for this clonotype. This chain uses TRBV3-1 with TRBJ2-1; D not resolved. Germline CDR1 and CDR2: LGHDT and YNNKEL (reference sequence). The V end was cut by 0 bases, the J end by 7 bases, with 13 bases between. The CDR3 extends over 15 amino acids. The CDR3 coding sequence is TGTGCCAGCAGCCAAGAAAGGCTAATGGGGAATGAGCAGTTCTTC. Translating gives CASSQERLMGNEQFF.

This clonotype occurred many times. This sequence joins TRBV9 and TRBJ2-3, with D maybe TRBD1 (6 bases). The CDR3 spans 15 residues. V gave up 0 bases and J gave up 7 bases, with 15 bases separating them. CDR1 and CDR2 (germline): SGDLS, YYNGEE. Here the CDR3 reads CASSVASGTPYTQYF. CDR3 sequence (DNA): TGTGCCAGCAGCGTAGCCTCCGGGACACCCTATACGCAGTATTTT.

At least ten counts were recorded for this clonotype. The DNA for the CDR3 is TGCGCCAGCAGCTTGGTGAAAACAGGGGGCGCGAGAACTGAAGCTTTCTTT. This translates into CASSLVKTGGARTEAFF. V usage is TRBV5-1 and J usage is TRBJ1-1; 9 nucleotides align to TRBD1. CDR1 is SGHRS and CDR2 is YFSETQ in the germline V gene. V lost 0 bases, J lost 5 bases, and 11 bases stayed unmatched. This CDR3 is built from 17 residues.

This clonotype was observed a handful of times. A single base separates this from a much larger clone, so it may be a read error. The chain carries TRBV28 and TRBJ2-2, with 9 bases that match TRBD1. The trim removed 4 bases at V and 6 bases at J, leaving 9 bases unmatched. This CDR3 has 16 residues. Germline V lookup: CDR1 MDHEN, CDR2 SYDVKM. The CDR3 loop is CASSSTLGQGPGELFF. CDR3 in DNA: TGTGCCAGCAGTTCGACTCTGGGACAGGGCCCCGGGGAGCTGTTTTTT.

V usage is TRBV5-1 and J usage is TRBJ1-1; D is uncertain. Trimming removed 0 bases at V and 3 bases at J, with 6 bases between. Germline lookup yields CDR1 SGHRS and CDR2 YFSETQ. The CDR3 is made up of 13 amino acids. CDR3 sequence reads: CASSLVTDTEAFF. The CDR3 nucleotides are TGCGCCAGCAGCTTGGTTACAGACACTGAAGCTTTCTTT.

This clonotype appeared many times. This chain links TRBV2 with TRBJ1-1; D remains unclear. Per the germline V gene, CDR1 is SNHLY and CDR2 is FYNNEI. The CDR3 loop spans 12 amino acids. V lost 1 base, J lost 9 bases, and 9 bases lay in between. CDR3 amino acids: CASSEGRSQAFF. In DNA, the CDR3 is TGTGCCAGCAGTGAAGGCCGCTCCCAAGCTTTCTTT.

This clonotype was seen ten or more times. This chain joins TRBV12-3 or TRBV12-4 and TRBJ1-6, with D unresolved. CDR3 length: 13 amino acids. Trimming took off 1 base at V and 8 bases at J, with 6 bases between the two ends. CDR3 DNA: TGTGCCAGCAGTTTAGATGGCGATTCACCCCTCCACTTT. This encodes CASSLDGDSPLHF.

The rearrangement links TRBV19 to TRBJ2-5; 10 bases line up with TRBD2. This CDR3 has 15 residues. V lost 6 bases to trimming and J lost 2 bases; unmatched junction nucleotides: 6. Looked up from germline, CDR1 is LNHDA and CDR2 is SQIVND (reference sequence). The CDR3 loop reads CASSQTSGAQETQYF. The CDR3 DNA sequence: TGTGCCAGTAGCCAAACTAGCGGGGCTCAAGAGACCCAGTACTTC.

This clonotype was counted ten times or more. The chain is built from TRBV3-1 and TRBJ2-3, with 7 bases lining up with TRBD1. CDR3 length: 17 amino acids. J gave up 5 bases and V 0 bases, and 11 bases lay outside the gene matches. In germline, CDR1 is LGHDT, CDR2 YNNKEL (reference sequence). CDR3 sequence reads: CASSQEEPHRGEDTQYF. CDR3 nucleotide sequence: TGTGCCAGCAGCCAAGAAGAACCCCACAGGGGAGAAGATACGCAGTATTTT.

Within the sample, this clonotype is medium-sized (0.01 to 0.1%). V usage is TRBV6-2 or TRBV6-3 and J usage is TRBJ2-1; 7 positions match TRBD1. Germline V gene lookup returns CDR1 MNHEY and CDR2 SVGEGT. The ends lost 0 bases at V and 6 bases at J; junction bases unmatched: 11. This CDR3 region has 17 residues. The DNA of the CDR3 is TGTGCCAGCAGTTACTCGTCTCCGACAGGGTTGGGCAATGAGCAGTTCTTC. It encodes CASSYSSPTGLGNEQFF.

The CDR3 spells CASIASGTGDTDTQYF. The CDR3 region has the DNA TGCGCCAGCATCGCGTCCGGGACAGGGGACACAGATACGCAGTATTTT. This chain joins TRBV23-1 and TRBJ2-3, with 10 positions matching TRBD1. TRBV23-1 belongs to the ORF category, with a function that is uncertain. The CDR3 consists of 16 residues. J gave up 2 bases and V 7 bases, and 9 bases lay outside the gene matches.

Details on this clonotype: This clone may be a read error of a much larger clone one base away. The chain links TRBV20-1 to TRBJ1-6, with a tentative D call TRBD1 (6 bases). Per germline, CDR1 DFQATT and CDR2 SNEGSKA (reference sequence). The CDR3 is 15 residues long. CDR3 residues: CSARGGPNYNSLLHF. In DNA, the CDR3 is TGCAGTGCTAGAGGGGGGCCTAACTATAATTCACTCCTCCACTTT.

This clonotype has at least ten counts. The V and J genes are TRBV2 and TRBJ1-1; D might be TRBD1 (6 bases). V was clipped by 6 bases and J by 0 bases, with 8 bases between them. Germline V gene sequence: CDR1 SNHLY, CDR2 FYNNEI. The length of the CDR3 is 13 residues. The CDR3 bases are TGTGCCAGCAGAGGGGGGGTGAACACTGAAGCTTTCTTT. Translation: CASRGGVNTEAFF.

This clonotype came up many times. The genes are TRBV29-1 and TRBJ2-1; D gene unclear. Germline assignment: CDR1 SQVTM and CDR2 ANQGSEA. The CDR3 runs to 14 residues. Trimming removed 4 bases at V and 4 bases at J, with 14 bases between. The CDR3 DNA reads as TGCAGCGTTGGGATTCAGAAGTTTTACAATGAGCAGTTCTTC. Translated: CSVGIQKFYNEQFF.

CDR3 amino acids: CASSLGGGGAPDTQYF. The CDR3 nucleotides are TGTGCCAGCAGCTTAGGAGGCGGGGGGGCCCCAGATACGCAGTATTTT. The V and J genes are TRBV7-2 and TRBJ2-3, with 9 bases fitting TRBD2. With V trimmed by 1 base and J by 4 bases, 6 bases remained unmatched. The CDR3 consists of 16 residues. The germline CDR1 and CDR2 sequences are SGHTA and FQGNSA.

Within the sample, this clonotype is medium-sized. The rearrangement links TRBV13 to TRBJ2-1; D is unresolved. This CDR3 has 14 residues. Germline V gene sequence: CDR1 PRHDT, CDR2 FYEKMQ (reference sequence). V lost 5 bases and J lost 7, with 15 bases in between. The CDR3 nucleotides are TGTGCCAGCAGCCAAAACCGGCCAAGGAATGAGCAGTTCTTC. Translation: CASSQNRPRNEQFF.

V gene TRBV6-6 combines with J gene TRBJ2-2; 14 nucleotides agree with TRBD2. J was trimmed by 6 bases and V by 6 bases; bases with no gene match: 3. The CDR3 runs to 15 residues. Per germline, CDR1 MNHNY and CDR2 SVGAGI (reference sequence). The DNA for the CDR3 is TGTGCCAGCAGCCCGACTAGCGGGGGGGCCGGGGAGCTGTTTTTT. The encoded protein is CASSPTSGGAGELFF.

V and J are TRBV7-8 and TRBJ2-7; D possibly corresponds to TRBD2 (7 bases). The CDR3 totals 15 residues. CDR1 and CDR2 from the germline V gene are SGHVS and FQNEAQ. The V gene lost 0 bases and the J gene lost 5 bases, with 14 bases spanning the gap. The CDR3 is CASSLAGGGWDEQYF. The DNA for the CDR3 is TGTGCCAGCAGCTTAGCGGGCGGGGGCTGGGACGAGCAGTACTTC.

As to this clonotype: A single base separates this from a much larger clone, so it may be a read error. The chain carries TRBV2 and TRBJ2-3; 11 bases agree with TRBD1. After removal of 7 bases from V and 4 bases from J, the junction contained 10 bases not matched to a gene. CDR3 length equals 16 residues. Germline V gene data show CDR1 as SNHLY and CDR2 as FYNNEI. CDR3 sequence (DNA): TGTGCCAGCAATGATCTTTGGACAGGGGGCCCAGATACGCAGTATTTT. The encoded protein is CASNDLWTGGPDTQYF.

The V gene is TRBV12-3 or TRBV12-4, the J gene TRBJ2-7; tentatively, D is TRBD1 or TRBD2 (5 bases each). V was shortened by 6 bases and J by 2 bases, with 14 bases between the two germline ends. The length of the CDR3 is 14 residues. CDR3 loop: CASSTRDGAYEQYF. DNA of the CDR3: TGTGCCAGCAGCACTAGGGACGGTGCCTACGAGCAGTACTTC.

This clonotype has a count of ten or more. The chain links TRBV19 to TRBJ1-6, with D maybe TRBD1 (5 bases). The germline V gene encodes CDR1 LNHDA and CDR2 SQIVND (reference sequence). The CDR3 spans 15 residues. The ends were cut back, 6 bases at V and 11 bases at J, with 20 bases in the middle. DNA of the CDR3: TGTGCCAGTAGAACTGGGACGTCCGGGGGGACACCCCTCCACTTT. Amino acid sequence: CASRTGTSGGTPLHF.

Points on this clonotype: An end of the junction differs from the germline gene, which may be a read error. The rearrangement uses TRBV7-2 and TRBJ2-1; the match to TRBD2 covers 8 bases. This CDR3 is 15 amino acids long. Germline assignment: CDR1 SGHTA and CDR2 FQGNSA. The CDR3 reads CAGSLVGGGYNEQFF. In DNA, the CDR3 is TGTGCCGGCAGCTTAGTTGGCGGGGGGTACAATGAGCAGTTCTTC.

In its sample, this clonotype was seen many times. This rearrangement joins TRBV3-1 to TRBJ2-5; TRBD2 agrees at 9 bases. From germline, CDR1 is LGHDT and CDR2 YNNKEL (reference sequence). CDR3 length equals 16 residues. The J segment lost 4 bases and the V segment lost 0 bases, leaving 6 bases of the junction unmatched. CDR3 amino acids: CASSQDRRGGGETQYF. DNA of the CDR3: TGTGCCAGCAGCCAAGATAGGCGGGGGGGGGGAGAGACCCAGTACTTC.

This clonotype was recorded many times. This rearrangement joins TRBV5-6 to TRBJ2-5; TRBD1 might be the D (6 bases). Germline assignment: CDR1 SGHDT and CDR2 YYEEEE. The CDR3 has 13 amino acids. Deletions cut 7 bases from V and 0 bases from J, with 10 bases between. CDR3 sequence (DNA): TGTGCCAGCGTCGGACAGTACCAAGAGACCCAGTACTTC. It encodes CASVGQYQETQYF.

This clonotype occurred many times. The CDR3 DNA reads as TGTGCCACCAGTGGGCGGCTTACAGGGCTAGGAGCTAACTATGGCTACACCTTC. This sequence encodes CATSGRLTGLGANYGYTF. The gene calls are TRBV24-1 and TRBJ1-2, with D maybe TRBD1 (6 bases). Trimming took off 5 bases at V and 0 bases at J, with 21 bases between the two ends. Germline V CDR1 and CDR2: KGHDR, SFDVKD. This CDR3 contains 18 residues.

This clonotype was detected many times. The V and J genes are TRBV27 and TRBJ2-7; D call uncertain. This CDR3 has 14 residues. The germline V gene encodes CDR1 MNHEY and CDR2 SMNVEV (reference sequence). Trimming removed 6 bases at V and 7 bases at J, with 19 bases between. CDR3 in amino acids: CASRPRADLGEQYF. The CDR3 nucleotides read TGTGCCAGCAGACCCCGGGCGGACCTAGGTGAGCAGTACTTC.